This entry describes one TCR beta chain. What it binds is unknown. It was by quantitative 5'-RACE with molecular barcodes that TCR beta libraries were made. MiXCR, applied by TCRdb to the 5' RACE reads, yields one record per CDR3 protein. The sample shows about 88,000 distinct CDR3 sequences, 27% of them seen only once. This entry belongs to a study of CD8 T cells in ankylosing spondylitis. The study's findings and limits: Blood of patients with ankylosing spondylitis appeared to be characterized by a TCR beta motif of fewer than 10 highly homologous variants. Earlier reports found some motif variants in synovial fluid and blood in reactive arthritis. Clones tied to disease were said to be significantly enriched in matched ankylosing spondylitis synovial fluid.

The sequenced material came from blood, either unsorted or a sorted T cell fraction (not recorded which). The TCR was taken from a male donor with ankylosing spondylitis or in good health (not recorded which).

CDR3 sequence reads: CSAKRPTGELFF. DNA of the CDR3: TGCAGTGCTAAAAGACCAACCGGGGAGCTGTTTTTT. V is TRBV20-1 and J is TRBJ2-2; no clear D. Germline assignment: CDR1 DFQATT and CDR2 SNEGSKA (reference sequence). The CDR3 is made up of 12 amino acids. The ends were cut back, 4 bases at V and 5 bases at J, with 8 bases in the middle.